This TCR beta chain was identified during a study of T cells in localized non-small cell lung cancer. As concerns this clone: Its antigen is not known.

General study results and limits: Detection in adjacent lung was observed for a median around 59 of the top 100 tumor clones.

Assay: immunoSEQ multiplex PCR; the TCRdb copy retains only in-frame clones and omits some. The data contain over 55,000 clones, roughly 88% of them singletons. Sequences were derived from peripheral blood, sampled before any cancer treatment. This TCR was recovered from a woman aged 35 to 70 with stage I lung adenocarcinoma.

The CDR3 loop reads CASSGGANTGELFF. For the CDR3, the DNA is TGTGCCAGCAGCGGCGGAGCGAACACCGGGGAGCTGTTTTTT. The chain employs TRBV5-4 and TRBJ2-2; D gene unclear. CDR3 length equals 14 residues. Germline V gives CDR1 SGHNT, CDR2 YYREEE (reference sequence). Trimming removed 4 bases at V and 0 bases at J, with 7 bases between. The full variable domain, rest sourced from reference TRBV5-4 and TRBJ2-2, is ETGVTQSPTHLIKTRGQQVTLRCSSQSGHNTVSWYQQALGQGPQFIFQYYREEENGRGNFPPRFSGLQFPNYSSELNVNALELDDSALYLCASSGGANTGELFFGEGSRLTVL.